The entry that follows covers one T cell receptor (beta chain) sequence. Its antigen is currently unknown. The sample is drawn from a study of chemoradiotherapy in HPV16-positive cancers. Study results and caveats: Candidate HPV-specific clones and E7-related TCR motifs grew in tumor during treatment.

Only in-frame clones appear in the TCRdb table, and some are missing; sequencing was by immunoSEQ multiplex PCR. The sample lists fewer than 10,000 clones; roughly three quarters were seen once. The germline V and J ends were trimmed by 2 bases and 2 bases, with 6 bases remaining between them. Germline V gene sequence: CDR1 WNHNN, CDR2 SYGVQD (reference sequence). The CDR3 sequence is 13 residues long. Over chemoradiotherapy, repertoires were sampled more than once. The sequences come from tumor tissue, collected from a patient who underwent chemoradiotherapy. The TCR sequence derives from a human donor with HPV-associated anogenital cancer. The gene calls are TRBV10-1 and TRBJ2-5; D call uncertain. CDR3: CASSERIQETQYF. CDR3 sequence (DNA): TGCGCCAGCAGTGAGCGGATTCAAGAGACCCAGTACTTC.